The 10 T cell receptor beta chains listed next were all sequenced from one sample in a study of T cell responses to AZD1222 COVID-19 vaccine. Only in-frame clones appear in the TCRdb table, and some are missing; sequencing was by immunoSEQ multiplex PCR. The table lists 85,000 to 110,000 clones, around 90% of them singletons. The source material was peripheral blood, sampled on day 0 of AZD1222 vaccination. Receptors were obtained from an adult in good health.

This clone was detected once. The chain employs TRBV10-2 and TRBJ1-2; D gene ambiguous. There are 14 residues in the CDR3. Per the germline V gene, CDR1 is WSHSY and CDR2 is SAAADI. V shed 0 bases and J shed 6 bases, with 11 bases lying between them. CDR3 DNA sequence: TGCGCCAGCAGTGAGTCGTTGGGGATTAATGGCTACACCTTC. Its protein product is CASSESLGINGYTF.

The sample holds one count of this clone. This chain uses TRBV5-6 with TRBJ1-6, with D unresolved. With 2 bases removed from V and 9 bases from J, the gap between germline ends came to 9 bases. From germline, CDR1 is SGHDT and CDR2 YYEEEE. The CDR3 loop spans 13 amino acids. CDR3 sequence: CASSLGWGSPLHF. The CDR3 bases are TGTGCCAGCAGCTTAGGATGGGGTTCACCCCTCCACTTT.

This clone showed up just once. Written as DNA, the CDR3 is TGTGCCAGCAGCCCCTCCCCAGGGAACTCACCCCTCCACTTT. Translating it yields CASSPSPGNSPLHF. The chain has TRBV6-4 and TRBJ1-6, with D perhaps matching TRBD1 (5 bases). The CDR3 runs 14 residues. V was pared by 6 bases and J by 10 bases, with 16 bases between. Germline CDR1 is MRHNA and CDR2 is SNTAGT.

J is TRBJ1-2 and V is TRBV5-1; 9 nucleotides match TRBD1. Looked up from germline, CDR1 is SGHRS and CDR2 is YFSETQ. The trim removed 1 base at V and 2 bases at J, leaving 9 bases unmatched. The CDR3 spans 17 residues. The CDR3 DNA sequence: TGCGCCAGCAGCTTGAAGGTCCCCGGGACAGGGAACTATGGCTACACCTTC. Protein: CASSLKVPGTGNYGYTF.

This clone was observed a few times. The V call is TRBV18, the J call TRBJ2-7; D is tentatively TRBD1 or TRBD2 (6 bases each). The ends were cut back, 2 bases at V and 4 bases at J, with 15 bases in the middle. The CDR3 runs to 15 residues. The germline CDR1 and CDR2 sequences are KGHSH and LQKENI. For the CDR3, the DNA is TGTGCCAGCTCACCAAGGGGGGCAGATAGGTACGAGCAGTACTTC. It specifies CASSPRGADRYEQYF.

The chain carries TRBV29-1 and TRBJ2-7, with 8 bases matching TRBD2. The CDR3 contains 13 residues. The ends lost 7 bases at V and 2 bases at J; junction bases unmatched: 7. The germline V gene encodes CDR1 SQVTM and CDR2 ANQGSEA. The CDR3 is CSGGSGAAYEQYF. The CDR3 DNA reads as TGCAGCGGAGGTAGCGGGGCAGCCTACGAGCAGTACTTC.

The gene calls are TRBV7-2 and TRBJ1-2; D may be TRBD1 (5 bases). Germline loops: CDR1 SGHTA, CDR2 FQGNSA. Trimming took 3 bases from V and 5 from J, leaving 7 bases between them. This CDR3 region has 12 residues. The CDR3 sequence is CASSFRQYGYTF. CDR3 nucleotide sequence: TGTGCCAGCAGCTTCCGACAGTATGGCTACACCTTC.

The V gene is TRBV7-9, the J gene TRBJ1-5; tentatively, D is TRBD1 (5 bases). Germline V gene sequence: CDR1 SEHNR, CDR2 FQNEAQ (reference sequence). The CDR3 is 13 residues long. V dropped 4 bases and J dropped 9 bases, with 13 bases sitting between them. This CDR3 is CASSSTRGWPQHF. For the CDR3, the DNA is TGTGCCAGCAGCTCGACGAGGGGTTGGCCCCAGCATTTT.

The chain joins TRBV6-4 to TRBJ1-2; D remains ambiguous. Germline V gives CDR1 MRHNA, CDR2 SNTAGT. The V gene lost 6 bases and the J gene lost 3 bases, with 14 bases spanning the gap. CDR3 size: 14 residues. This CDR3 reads CASSPRRGYYGYTF. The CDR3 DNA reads TGTGCCAGCAGCCCCCGACGAGGTTACTATGGCTACACCTTC.

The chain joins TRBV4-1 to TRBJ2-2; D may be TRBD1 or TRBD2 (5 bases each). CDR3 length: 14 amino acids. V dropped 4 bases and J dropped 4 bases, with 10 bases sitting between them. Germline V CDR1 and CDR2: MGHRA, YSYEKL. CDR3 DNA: TGCGCCAGCAGCCGAACGGGGACCACCGGGGAGCTGTTTTTT. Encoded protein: CASSRTGTTGELFF.